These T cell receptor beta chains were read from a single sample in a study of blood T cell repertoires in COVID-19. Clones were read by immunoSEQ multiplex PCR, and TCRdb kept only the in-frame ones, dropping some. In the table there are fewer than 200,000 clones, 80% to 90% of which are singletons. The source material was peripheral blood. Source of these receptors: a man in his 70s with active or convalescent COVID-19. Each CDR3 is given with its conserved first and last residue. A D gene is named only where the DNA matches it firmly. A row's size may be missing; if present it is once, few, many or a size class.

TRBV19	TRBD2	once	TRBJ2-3	CASSIEGAGAQDTQYF	TGTGCCAGTAGTATAGAGGGAGCGGGAGCTCAAGATACGCAGTATTTT
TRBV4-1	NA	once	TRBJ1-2	CASSQDEGRGYGYTF	TGCGCCAGCAGCCAAGATGAGGGGAGGGGCTATGGCTACACCTTC
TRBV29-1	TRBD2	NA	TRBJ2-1	CSVEGGGSSYNEQFF	TGCAGCGTTGAAGGGGGCGGGAGCTCCTACAATGAGCAGTTCTTC
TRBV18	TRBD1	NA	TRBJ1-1	CASSEDRRSEAFF	TGTGCCAGCTCAGAGGACAGGAGATCAGAAGCTTTCTTT
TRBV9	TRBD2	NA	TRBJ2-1	CASSAAGGLAGYRNEQFF	TGTGCCAGCAGCGCGGCCGGGGGGCTAGCGGGATATCGGAATGAGCAGTTCTTC
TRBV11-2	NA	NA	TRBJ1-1	CASTSGGRMNTEAFF	TGTGCCAGCACCTCCGGGGGGCGGATGAACACTGAAGCTTTCTTT
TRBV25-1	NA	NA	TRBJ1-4	CASSEWRTTNEKLFF	TGTGCCAGCAGTGAATGGAGGACAACTAATGAAAAACTGTTTTTT
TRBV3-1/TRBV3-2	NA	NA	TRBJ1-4	CASSHSRGGNNEKLFF	TGTGCCAGCAGCCACTCCCGGGGGGGGAACAATGAAAAACTGTTTTTT
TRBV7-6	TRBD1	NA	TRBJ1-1	CASSLTGQQNTEAFF	TGTGCCAGCAGCTTAACGGGACAGCAGAACACTGAAGCTTTCTTT
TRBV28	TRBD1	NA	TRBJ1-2	CASSFRGGREVYGYTF	TGTGCCAGCAGTTTCCGAGGGGGCAGGGAGGTCTATGGCTACACCTTC
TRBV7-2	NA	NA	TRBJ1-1	CASSPGGLRNTEAFF	TGTGCCAGCAGCCCGGGGGGGCTTCGAAACACTGAAGCTTTCTTT
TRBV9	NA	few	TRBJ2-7	CASTSRGGSNEQYF	TGTGCCAGCACCTCCCGAGGGGGATCCAACGAGCAGTACTTC
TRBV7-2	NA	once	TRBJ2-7	CASSPGYSSYEQYF	TGTGCCAGCAGCCCAGGTTACAGCTCCTACGAGCAGTACTTC
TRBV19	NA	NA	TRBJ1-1	CASSIPTTGNTEAFF	TGTGCCAGTAGTATACCGACGACAGGAAACACTGAAGCTTTCTTT
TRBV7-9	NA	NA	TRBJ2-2	CASSSPPLAANTGELFF	TGTGCCAGCAGCTCCCCCCCCCTGGCAGCGAACACCGGGGAGCTGTTTTTT
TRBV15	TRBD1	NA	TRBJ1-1	CATSKPQGATEAFF	TGTGCCACCAGCAAACCCCAGGGGGCCACTGAAGCTTTCTTT
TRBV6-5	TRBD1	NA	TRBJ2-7	CASSHRDSGEQYF	TGTGCCAGCAGTCACCGGGACAGCGGCGAGCAGTACTTC
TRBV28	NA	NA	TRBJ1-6	CASSSPWAGGGFYNSPLHF	TGTGCCAGCAGTTCGCCCTGGGCAGGCGGGGGTTTCTATAATTCACCCCTCCACTTT
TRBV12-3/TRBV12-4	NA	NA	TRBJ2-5	CASSLGQQETQYF	TGTGCCAGCAGTTTAGGACAGCAAGAGACCCAGTACTTC
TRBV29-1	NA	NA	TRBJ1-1	CSVYRAVNTEAFF	TGCAGCGTTTATAGAGCTGTGAACACTGAAGCTTTCTTT
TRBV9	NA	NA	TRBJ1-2	CASSVGAGRTDGYTF	TGTGCCAGCAGCGTAGGAGCAGGGAGGACTGATGGCTACACCTTC
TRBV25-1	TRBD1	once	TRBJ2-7	CASSEGTGVSYEQYF	TGTGCCAGCAGTGAGGGGACAGGGGTCTCCTACGAGCAGTACTTC
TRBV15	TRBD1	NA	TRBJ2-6	CATSRDGTGGSTGANVLTF	TGTGCCACCAGCAGAGACGGGACAGGGGGATCCACTGGGGCCAACGTCCTGACTTTC
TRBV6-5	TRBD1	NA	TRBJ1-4	CASSNQGAKNEKLFF	TGTGCCAGCAGTAACCAGGGGGCGAAGAATGAAAAACTGTTTTTT
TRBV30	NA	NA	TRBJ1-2	CAWSPLARGFDYGYTF	TGTGCCTGGAGTCCGTTAGCCAGGGGATTTGACTATGGCTACACCTTC
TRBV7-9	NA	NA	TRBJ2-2	CASSLPQRTGELFF	TGTGCCAGCAGCTTGCCGCAGAGGACCGGGGAGCTGTTTTTT
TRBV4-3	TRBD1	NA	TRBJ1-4	CASSQGTEWEKLFF	TGCGCCAGCAGCCAGGGGACAGAATGGGAAAAACTGTTTTTT